Described below is a single TCR beta chain sequence and its context. This CDR3 spans 14 amino acids. The germline gives CDR1 ENHRY, CDR2 SYGVKD. V lost 3 bases to trimming and J lost 0 bases, with 8 bases between them. This specimen comes from a study of technical replicates of blood from several donors. Profiled with immunoSEQ multiplex PCR; TCRdb holds only in-frame clones, not every one. The sample consists of 75,000 to 90,000 clones, 85% to 95% of them appearing once. This TCR was recovered from a human donor in good health. What was sequenced was T cells isolated from PBMCs. This chain uses TRBV10-3 with TRBJ1-2, with D unclear. DNA of the CDR3: TGTGCCATCAGTGAAGCGGCGGCTAACTATGGCTACACCTTC. Protein: CAISEAAANYGYTF.